The 14 T cell receptor beta chains below all came from one sample that was sequenced in a study of OX40 agonist ivuxolimab in advanced cancers. TCRdb's table, derived via immunoSEQ multiplex PCR, lists solely in-frame clones and lacks some. The sample yields 23,000 or so clones, approximately 84% seen once. The specimen was CD4+ or CD8+ T cells sorted from blood, collected in a trial of the OX40 agonist ivuxolimab. All receptors come from an adult with an advanced solid tumor such as melanoma, head and neck, liver or kidney cancer.

The V call is TRBV7-8, the J call TRBJ2-1; TRBD1 agrees at 7 bases. Germline V CDR1 and CDR2: SGHVS, FQNEAQ. The V segment lost 3 bases and the J segment 5 bases; nucleotides outside the gene matches: 7. The CDR3 totals 15 residues. The CDR3 DNA reads as TGTGCCAGCAGCTTTCGAGGGGGCGCCAACAATGAGCAGTTCTTC. Protein: CASSFRGGANNEQFF.

V gene TRBV28 combines with J gene TRBJ2-3, with a possible D match to TRBD1 (6 bases). The germline V gene encodes CDR1 MDHEN and CDR2 SYDVKM. V lost 2 bases and J lost 4, with 7 bases in between. The CDR3 is made up of 13 amino acids. This CDR3 is CASSLTGSDTQYF. CDR3 in DNA: TGTGCCAGCAGTTTAACAGGGTCAGATACGCAGTATTTT.

This clone was seen more than once but under ten times. The chain links TRBV5-1 to TRBJ2-7, with no clear D. Trimming removed 1 base at V and 7 bases at J, with 18 bases between. The CDR3 is made up of 15 amino acids. CDR1 is SGHRS and CDR2 is YFSETQ in the germline V gene. The CDR3 nucleotides are TGCGCCAGCAGCTTGAGGACGGCGGATCTAGGGGAGCAGTACTTC. Amino acid sequence: CASSLRTADLGEQYF.

V gene TRBV13 combines with J gene TRBJ2-2; D gene ambiguous. The germline V gene has CDR1 PRHDT and CDR2 FYEKMQ (reference sequence). Trimming shortened V by 4 bases and J by 5 bases, and 8 bases separated the two germline ends. The CDR3 sequence is 13 residues long. The CDR3 spells CASSSQLTGELFF. CDR3 bases: TGTGCCAGCAGCTCGCAACTGACCGGGGAGCTGTTTTTT.

The V gene is TRBV13, the J gene TRBJ2-3; 11 positions match TRBD2. The CDR3 spans 16 residues. Germline CDR1 and CDR2: PRHDT and FYEKMQ (reference sequence). Unmatched junction bases numbered 10, after V lost 5 bases and J lost 6 bases. The CDR3 sequence: CASSPSGGYHTDTQYF. As DNA, the CDR3 is TGTGCCAGCAGCCCTAGCGGGGGGTATCACACGGATACGCAGTATTTT.

V usage is TRBV25-1 and J usage is TRBJ1-3; D uncertain. The CDR3 contains 14 residues. V lost 8 bases to trimming and J lost 0 bases, with 11 bases between them. Per the germline V gene, CDR1 is MGHDK and CDR2 is SYGVNS. The CDR3 DNA is TGTGCCAGCGGAGAGGTAGGCTCTGGAAACACCATATATTTT. Protein sequence: CASGEVGSGNTIYF.

The CDR3 protein is CAISESGTVSYNEQFF. In DNA form, the CDR3 reads TGTGCCATCAGTGAGTCGGGGACGGTGTCCTACAATGAGCAGTTCTTC. The gene calls are TRBV10-3 and TRBJ2-1; D may correspond to TRBD1 or TRBD2 (5 bases each). Germline CDR1 is ENHRY and CDR2 is SYGVKD. This CDR3 is built from 16 residues. Deletions cut 0 bases from V and 1 base from J, with 10 bases between.

This clone was seen a handful of times. V gene TRBV11-2 combines with J gene TRBJ1-1; D is possibly TRBD1 (5 bases). Trimming took 2 bases from V and 1 from J, leaving 11 bases between them. Germline V gene lookup returns CDR1 SGHAT and CDR2 FQNNGV. The CDR3 extends over 15 amino acids. The CDR3 here is CASSLKAGKNTEAFF. DNA of the CDR3: TGTGCCAGCAGCTTAAAGGCAGGGAAGAACACTGAAGCTTTCTTT.

The gene calls are TRBV7-9 and TRBJ1-1; D gene unclear. Germline-derived CDR1 and CDR2 are SEHNR and FQNEAQ (reference sequence). With 1 base removed from V and 1 base from J, the gap between germline ends came to 4 bases. The CDR3 contains 13 residues. CDR3 DNA sequence: TGTGCCAGCAGCTTAGGGACGAACACTGAAGCTTTCTTT. As protein: CASSLGTNTEAFF.

This clone has only one observation. CDR3 protein: CASTADGSSYEQYF. Here the CDR3 DNA reads TGCGCCAGCACCGCGGACGGATCCTCCTACGAGCAGTACTTC. The genes are TRBV5-1 and TRBJ2-7; D unclear. The ends were cut back, 6 bases at V and 0 bases at J, with 13 bases in the middle. CDR3 size: 14 residues. The germline CDR1 and CDR2 sequences are SGHRS and YFSETQ.

The chain has TRBV4-1 and TRBJ2-1; D not resolved. Per germline, CDR1 MGHRA and CDR2 YSYEKL. V shed 0 bases and J shed 0 bases, with 12 bases lying between them. The CDR3 is 17 residues long. CDR3 bases: TGCGCCAGCAGCCAAGAGGATGTGGACCTCTCCTACAATGAGCAGTTCTTC. Amino acids: CASSQEDVDLSYNEQFF.

On this clone: With a much larger clone just one base away, this may be a read error. Other nucleotide sequences from this sample produce the same CDR3. V gene TRBV9 combines with J gene TRBJ2-7, with no clear D. Trimming stripped 0 bases from V and 2 bases from J, with 9 bases between. The CDR3 has 14 residues. The germline V gene has CDR1 SGDLS and CDR2 YYNGEE. The CDR3, as DNA: TGTGCCAGCAGCGTAGGGGTAGTACCCTACGAGCAGTACTTC. Translation: CASSVGVVPYEQYF. Based on the CDR3 plus reference TRBV9 and TRBJ2-7, the full variable domain is DSGVTQTPKHLITATGQRVTLRCSPRSGDLSVYWYQQSLDQGLQFLIQYYNGEERAKGNILERFSAQQFPDLHSELNLSSLELGDSALYFCASSVGVVPYEQYFGPGTRLTVT.

This clone was observed a single time. The rearrangement uses TRBV27 and TRBJ1-1, with 8 bases aligning to TRBD1. Germline loops: CDR1 MNHEY, CDR2 SMNVEV (reference sequence). The junction had 9 bases not matched to a gene; V was cut back by 5 bases and J by 4 bases. CDR3 length: 15 amino acids. CDR3 in amino acids: CASSPLRGQSTEAFF. CDR3 nucleotides: TGTGCCAGCAGTCCGCTCAGGGGGCAGAGCACTGAAGCTTTCTTT.

This clone was seen more than once but under ten times. The chain combines TRBV9 with TRBJ1-5; the D gene is possibly TRBD1 (5 bases). The germline V gene encodes CDR1 SGDLS and CDR2 YYNGEE. The length of the CDR3 is 14 residues. V lost 0 bases and J 8 bases, leaving 12 bases between the germline ends. The CDR3 coding sequence is TGTGCCAGCAGCGTAGGGGCAGGGAGCAAGCCCCAGCATTTT. Amino acids: CASSVGAGSKPQHF. The complete variable domain, with remaining parts taken from reference TRBV9 and TRBJ1-5, reads DSGVTQTPKHLITATGQRVTLRCSPRSGDLSVYWYQQSLDQGLQFLIQYYNGEERAKGNILERFSAQQFPDLHSELNLSSLELGDSALYFCASSVGAGSKPQHFGDGTRLSIL.